This entry concerns a single TCR beta chain. The sample originates from a study of blood T cell repertoires in COVID-19. Across the whole study: T cells, B-cell-depleted T cells, or PBMCs provided the cDNA or gDNA that served as material.

V was pared by 6 bases and J by 3 bases, with 9 bases between. Germline assignment: CDR1 LNHDA and CDR2 SQIVND (reference sequence). The length of the CDR3 is 13 residues. Cohorts were assigned according to the clinical history that participants reported. Recovered status in Cohort 3 required two negative PCRs, clearance, or symptom resolution. As originally analysed: Reference gene primer amplification gave nucleated cell count estimates. The data were produced by immunoSEQ multiplex PCR, yet TCRdb's version contains in-frame clones alone and is incomplete. The V and J calls and clone size are taken from that table; D and trimming were inferred from the DNA. Here the sample spans 360,000 or so clones, 80% to 85% being singletons.

This sequence was found in a woman between 50 and 59 years old who had recovered from COVID-19. The material sequenced was PBMCs or T cells enriched from blood (not recorded which). This chain uses TRBV19 with TRBJ1-5; no reliable D call. The CDR3 protein is CASRGEANQPQHF. The CDR3 DNA sequence: TGTGCCAGTAGGGGAGAGGCCAATCAGCCCCAGCATTTT. Full variable domain (remainder filled in from reference TRBV19 and TRBJ1-5): DGGITQSPKYLFRKEGQNVTLSCEQNLNHDAMYWYRQDPGQGLRLIYYSQIVNDFQKGDIAEGYSVSREKKESFPLTVTSAQKNPTAFYLCASRGEANQPQHFGDGTRLSIL.